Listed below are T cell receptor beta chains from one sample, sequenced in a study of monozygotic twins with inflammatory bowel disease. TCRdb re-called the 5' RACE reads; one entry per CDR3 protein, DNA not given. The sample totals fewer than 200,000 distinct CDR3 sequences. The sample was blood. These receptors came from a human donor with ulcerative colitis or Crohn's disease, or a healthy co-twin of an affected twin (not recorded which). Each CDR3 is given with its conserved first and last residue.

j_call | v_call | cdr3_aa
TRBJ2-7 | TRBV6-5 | CASSYHHTRSSYEQYF
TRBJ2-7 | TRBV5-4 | CASSLAGGRSYEQYF
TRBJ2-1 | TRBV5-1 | CASSLLGQRVNEQFF
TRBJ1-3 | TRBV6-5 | CASSYSRAADGNTIYF
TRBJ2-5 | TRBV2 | CASNILQGIETQYF
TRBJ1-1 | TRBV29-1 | CSATTGGTEAFF
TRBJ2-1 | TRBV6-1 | CASRPRASGSNEQFF
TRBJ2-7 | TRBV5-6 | CASRRGGTASYEQYF
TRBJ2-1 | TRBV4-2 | CASSPENGLFVNEQFF
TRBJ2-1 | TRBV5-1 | CASSKTGDRGRNEQFF
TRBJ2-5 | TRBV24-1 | CATSDPGLAGGETQYF
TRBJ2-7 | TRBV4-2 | CASSQDRHEQYF
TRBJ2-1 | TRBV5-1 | CASSLEAGGRPLYNEQFF
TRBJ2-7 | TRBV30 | CAWFPIGTSDYEQYF
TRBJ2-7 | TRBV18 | CASSPEGRDTLYYEQYF
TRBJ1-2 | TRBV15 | CATSRGGQGNYGYTF
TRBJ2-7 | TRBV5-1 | CASSLGTGYPSYEQYF
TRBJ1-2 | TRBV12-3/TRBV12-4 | CASSPGQNYGYTF
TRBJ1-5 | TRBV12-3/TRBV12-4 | CASSLGVKVEPQHF
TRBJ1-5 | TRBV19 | CASSQGAQPQHF
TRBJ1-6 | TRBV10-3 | CAIRGGYNSPLHF
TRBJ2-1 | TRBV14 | CASSPWDRAYNEQFF
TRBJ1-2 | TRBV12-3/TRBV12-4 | CASSLAAGISNYGYTF
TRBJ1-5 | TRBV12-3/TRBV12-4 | CASSLYRTGVLGNQPQHF